A selection of T cell receptor beta chains follows, all from one sample in a study of T cells after yellow fever vaccination. In TCRdb, the 5' RACE reads were re-called with MiXCR into one record per CDR3 protein. The repertoire holds about 320,000 distinct CDR3 sequences, approximately 4% seen once, with approximately 19% in the top ten. Specimen: PBMCs, collected 15 days after the yellow fever booster vaccination. These receptors came from a man in his late teens or twenties who received the YFV17D yellow fever vaccine. Both conserved end residues are trimmed from each CDR3.

TRBV12-3/TRBV12-4	TRBJ2-3	ASSWGWLAGGQQY
TRBV25-1	TRBJ2-3	ASSEEQGTYTDTQY
TRBV7-7	TRBJ1-1	ASSPVRDTEAF
TRBV4-2	TRBJ1-1	ASSQARGGWNTEAF
TRBV5-6	TRBJ1-5	ASSLGGARAVETQH
TRBV4-1	TRBJ2-2	ASSQEWQRWLFAGELF
TRBV5-1	TRBJ1-4	ASRLQTSNEKLF
TRBV20-1	TRBJ1-6	SARDQRRGNSPLH
TRBV6-1	TRBJ2-7	ASNRDRGRYEQY
TRBV7-3	TRBJ2-1	ASSSHRGGPDEQF
TRBV20-1	TRBJ1-4	SARDPGNEKLF
TRBV5-1	TRBJ2-5	ASSRTPQETQY
TRBV5-5	TRBJ2-5	ASSLTAGRPETQY
TRBV4-1	TRBJ1-5	ASSTSDQPQH
TRBV6-5	TRBJ2-7	ASSSSQGNYEQY
TRBV4-2	TRBJ1-1	ASSRETGGYTEAF
TRBV7-9	TRBJ1-6	ASSFSGSRNSPLH
TRBV12-3/TRBV12-4	TRBJ1-5	ASSLLAVPQH
TRBV12-3/TRBV12-4	TRBJ2-7	ASGSGAYEQY
TRBV6-5	TRBJ2-5	ASSWSYRGQGETQY
TRBV4-1	TRBJ2-1	ASSRTSGANEQF
TRBV14	TRBJ2-3	ASSQASRAGGTDTQY
TRBV4-1	TRBJ1-1	ASSQEGRMLGNTEAF
TRBV27	TRBJ2-3	ASSFLWAPRTDTQY
TRBV2	TRBJ1-2	AHDLPGRTIYGYT
TRBV15	TRBJ2-5	ATSRLAPEGETQY
TRBV6-2/TRBV6-3	TRBJ2-2	ASSRWQGQGARTGELF
TRBV5-6	TRBJ2-2	ASSLEGAVTGELF
TRBV4-1	TRBJ2-1	ASSQPTGYGSYNEQF
TRBV20-1	TRBJ1-1	SVGGGDNTEAF
TRBV21-1	TRBJ1-1	ASSKGPGATNTEAF
TRBV4-3	TRBJ2-1	ASSPSGIEQF
TRBV20-1	TRBJ2-1	SALGGGASDEQF
TRBV20-1	TRBJ1-2	SARRQVANYGYT
TRBV7-9	TRBJ2-1	ASSYQGSYNEQF
TRBV11-2	TRBJ1-6	ASSSRVGNSPLH
TRBV20-1	TRBJ2-1	SARNRYEQF
TRBV19	TRBJ1-2	ASSIIGGDSLYGYT
TRBV24-1	TRBJ1-2	ATSDAARGEYGYT
TRBV10-3	TRBJ1-5	AISEIPREPQH
TRBV12-3/TRBV12-4	TRBJ2-2	ASSLAGPGTGELF
TRBV5-1	TRBJ1-2	ASSALDSSYGYT
TRBV2	TRBJ1-5	ASSPNSQGLGH
TRBV6-6	TRBJ2-5	ASSSGASGGARETQY
TRBV18	TRBJ2-1	ASSPPAGGYNEQF
TRBV20-1	TRBJ1-1	SPLSGVMNTEAF
TRBV5-1	TRBJ2-2	ASRRELGGELF
TRBV5-1	TRBJ2-7	ASSGGQPGEQY
TRBV10-3	TRBJ1-6	AISESGTGGISPLH
TRBV12-3/TRBV12-4	TRBJ1-6	ASSPARAPLH
TRBV20-1	TRBJ2-1	SARDPGGGTGEQF
TRBV7-2	TRBJ2-3	ASSLGVGGPSTDTQY